Presented here are 19 T cell receptor beta chains from one specimen sequenced in a study of HIV-infected patients and healthy controls. TCRdb processed the 5' RACE reads anew with MiXCR; each CDR3 protein has one entry. The repertoire has over 55,000 distinct CDR3 sequences, about 16% of them found once; the top ten carry approximately 5%. The sample was CD4+ T cells from blood. All receptors derive from a human donor in good health.

Notes on this clonotype: This may be a read error: a much more frequent sequence differs by one nucleotide. This chain links TRBV12-3 or TRBV12-4 with TRBJ2-7; TRBD2 is a possible D gene (6 bases). The CDR3 runs to 14 residues. For the CDR3, the DNA is TGTGGCAGCAGTTTAGGAGGGCCAGGGAACGAGCAGTACTTC. Translating it yields CGSSLGGPGNEQYF.

The V gene is TRBV27, the J gene TRBJ2-3; TRBD1 aligns across 8 bases. This CDR3 region has 15 residues. Trimming removed 3 bases from V and 3 bases from J; junction bases left unmatched: 5. CDR1 and CDR2 (germline): MNHEY, SMNVEV (reference sequence). CDR3 DNA: TGTGCCAGCAGTTTCTGGGACAGGAGTACAGATACGCAGTATTTT. Translation: CASSFWDRSTDTQYF.

This clonotype was counted ten times or more. The gene calls are TRBV4-2 and TRBJ1-1; TRBD1 agrees at 8 bases. Germline-derived CDR1 and CDR2 are LGHNA and YNFKEQ. Trimming removed 0 bases from V and 5 bases from J; junction bases left unmatched: 5. CDR3 length: 15 residues. The CDR3 DNA is TGTGCCAGCAGCCAAGACCAGGACAGGGTTACTGAAGCTTTCTTT. As protein: CASSQDQDRVTEAFF.

The rearrangement links TRBV7-2 to TRBJ2-1; D is uncertain. The V end was cut by 4 bases, the J end by 3 bases, with 7 bases between. This CDR3 spans 13 amino acids. Per germline, CDR1 SGHTA and CDR2 FQGNSA. CDR3 sequence (DNA): TGTGCCAGCAGCTACAGTGTCTACAATGAGCAGTTCTTC. Protein product: CASSYSVYNEQFF.

This sequence joins TRBV3-1 and TRBJ1-4, with 8 positions matching TRBD1. V shed 0 bases, J shed 8 bases, and the junction held 14 bases outside the gene matches. CDR1 is LGHDT and CDR2 is YNNKEL in the germline V gene (reference sequence). The CDR3 loop spans 18 amino acids. The CDR3 DNA follows: TGTGCCAGCAGCCAAGACTGGGTGGGACAGGCCGTCTCCGAAAAACTGTTTTTT. The encoded protein is CASSQDWVGQAVSEKLFF.

The chain is built from TRBV15 and TRBJ2-1; 9 nucleotides agree with TRBD2. The junction had 10 bases not matched to a gene; V was cut back by 1 base and J by 9 bases. Germline loops: CDR1 LNHNV, CDR2 YYDKDF (reference sequence). This CDR3 comprises 16 residues. CDR3 region: CATSRVVAGVYIEQFF. For the CDR3, the DNA is TGTGCCACCAGCAGAGTGGTAGCGGGAGTTTATATTGAGCAGTTCTTC.

The CDR3 region is CASSLKGGSNSYNEQFF. Written as DNA, the CDR3 is TGTGCCAGCAGCTTAAAGGGCGGGAGTAACTCCTACAATGAGCAGTTCTTC. The chain has TRBV7-3 and TRBJ2-1, with TRBD2 identical over 7 bases. CDR3 size: 17 residues. V was pared by 1 base and J by 0 bases, with 6 bases of the junction left unmatched. CDR1 SGHTA and CDR2 FQGTGA come from the germline V gene. The full variable domain, completed using reference TRBV7-3 and TRBJ2-1, is GAGVSQTPSNKVTEKGKYVELRCDPISGHTALYWYRQSLGQGPEFLIYFQGTGAADDSGLPNDRFFAVRPEGSVSTLKIQRTERGDSAVYLCASSLKGGSNSYNEQFFGPGTRLTVL.

This clonotype appeared a few times. CDR3: CASSVFWGSAFF. For the CDR3, the DNA is TGTGCCAGCAGTGTTTTTTGGGGGTCTGCTTTCTTT. The chain joins TRBV6-4 to TRBJ1-1, with D tentatively TRBD1 (5 bases). Per germline, CDR1 MRHNA and CDR2 SNTAGT. The CDR3 is 12 residues long. V lost 4 bases, J lost 11 bases, and 14 bases lay in between.

The V gene is TRBV9, the J gene TRBJ2-7; tentative D call: TRBD1 (6 bases). The V and J ends lost 4 bases and 0 bases respectively, with 17 bases between them. Looked up from germline, CDR1 is SGDLS and CDR2 is YYNGEE. CDR3 length: 16 residues. In DNA, the CDR3 is TGTGCCAGCAGCACCCGGGACACCCCGAGCTCCTACGAGCAGTACTTC. As protein: CASSTRDTPSSYEQYF.

This clonotype was observed a few times. V and J are TRBV12-3 or TRBV12-4 and TRBJ1-1; D is perhaps TRBD1 (6 bases). With 5 bases removed from V and 2 bases from J, the gap between germline ends came to 21 bases. The CDR3 is 17 amino acids. The CDR3 coding sequence is TGTGCCAGCAGTCACAGACCTAAGACAGGAAGCAACACTGAAGCTTTCTTT. Protein product: CASSHRPKTGSNTEAFF.

The sample holds a few counts of this clonotype. The genes are TRBV5-1 and TRBJ1-6; no firm D call. The CDR3 has 14 amino acids. Germline V gene sequence: CDR1 SGHRS, CDR2 YFSETQ. The V and J ends lost 5 bases and 6 bases respectively, with 12 bases between them. In DNA form, the CDR3 reads TGCGCCAGCAGGCAACTAGGGATTAATTCACCCCTCCACTTT. Protein: CASRQLGINSPLHF.

Only a few counts were recorded for this clonotype. The chain joins TRBV3-2 to TRBJ2-7. TRBV3-2 counts as a pseudogene. CDR3 length equals 19 residues. The CDR3 bases are TGTGCCAGCAGCCAAGAAGATTTAAGGCAAGGACGGTTCCTTTACGAGCAGTACTTC. It specifies CASSQEDLRQGRFLYEQYF.

The J gene is TRBJ2-7, the V gene TRBV27, with D tentatively TRBD2 (7 bases). This CDR3 spans 14 amino acids. Germline V CDR1 and CDR2: MNHEY, SMNVEV (reference sequence). The V and J ends lost 8 bases and 3 bases respectively, with 17 bases between them. The CDR3 sequence: CASGGADPYYEQYF. In DNA form, the CDR3 reads TGTGCCAGCGGGGGGGCAGATCCGTACTACGAGCAGTACTTC.

This clonotype was recorded a few times. The V gene is TRBV6-2 or TRBV6-3, the J gene TRBJ2-2, with 10 bases aligning to TRBD2. CDR3 length: 13 residues. V trimming: 6 bases; J trimming: 5 bases; junction bases outside the gene matches: 0. The germline V gene has CDR1 MNHEY and CDR2 SVGEGT. The CDR3 sequence: CASRLAGTGELFF. Here the CDR3 DNA reads TGTGCCAGCAGACTAGCGGGGACCGGGGAGCTGTTTTTT.

In its sample, this clonotype was seen a few times. The chain employs TRBV6-2 or TRBV6-3 and TRBJ1-6; maybe TRBD1 (5 bases). The CDR3 runs to 15 residues. CDR1 and CDR2 (germline): MNHEY, SVGEGT. The germline V and J ends were trimmed by 6 bases and 7 bases, with 16 bases remaining between them. The CDR3 region is CASSNSGLPNSPLHF. The CDR3 DNA reads as TGTGCCAGCAGCAACTCGGGACTGCCCAATTCACCCCTCCACTTT.

This clonotype showed up many times. The gene calls are TRBV2 and TRBJ1-4; no firm D call. The CDR3 loop spans 13 amino acids. V was shortened by 5 bases and J by 7 bases, with 11 bases between the two germline ends. Per germline, CDR1 SNHLY and CDR2 FYNNEI. The CDR3 spells CASSLPEGEKLFF. CDR3 in DNA: TGTGCCAGCAGTTTGCCGGAGGGTGAAAAACTGTTTTTT.

V is TRBV6-1 and J is TRBJ2-7, with 11 bases matching TRBD2. The CDR3 has 15 residues. Germline assignment: CDR1 MNHNS and CDR2 SASEGT. Trimming cost V 4 bases and J 0 bases; bases outside gene matches: 2. The CDR3: CASSGTSGFSYEQYF. CDR3 sequence (DNA): TGTGCCAGCAGTGGGACTAGCGGGTTCTCCTACGAGCAGTACTTC.

This clonotype was counted between two and nine times. The chain couples TRBV4-3 to TRBJ2-7; D gene unclear. The CDR3 covers 11 residues. The V end was cut by 3 bases, the J end by 9 bases, with 9 bases between. The germline CDR1 and CDR2 sequences are LGHNA and YSLEER. The CDR3 DNA reads TGCGCCAGCAGCCAGGTCCAGTGGCAGTACTTC. Amino acids: CASSQVQWQYF.

The rearrangement links TRBV6-2 or TRBV6-3 to TRBJ1-4, with a tentative D call TRBD1 (5 bases). V was pared by 5 bases and J by 6 bases, with 13 bases between. The germline V gene encodes CDR1 MNHEY and CDR2 SVGEGT. This CDR3 is 14 amino acids long. The CDR3 here is CASSPRKGDEKLFF. In nucleotides, the CDR3 is TGTGCCAGCAGTCCCAGGAAAGGGGATGAAAAACTGTTTTTT.